This T cell receptor beta chain was profiled in a study of blood T cell repertoires in COVID-19. Study-level information: Material from acute and convalescent COVID-19 was sourced from the United States, Italy and Spain. Sample material is recorded as cDNA or gDNA derived from T cells, B-cell-depleted T cells, or PBMCs.

Clones were sequenced by immunoSEQ multiplex PCR, and TCRdb holds only the in-frame ones, with some missing. This table has about 100,000 clones, around four fifths appearing once. This clonotype originated in a man aged 40-49 years with active or convalescent COVID-19. The material sequenced was peripheral blood.

The DNA of the CDR3 is TGTGCCAGCAGCCCCTCCGGAGATACGCAGTATTTT. Amino acids: CASSPSGDTQYF. The rearrangement links TRBV27 to TRBJ2-3; no definite D call. CDR1 is MNHEY and CDR2 is SMNVEV in the germline V gene (reference sequence). The length of the CDR3 is 12 residues. The V end was cut by 6 bases, the J end by 5 bases, with 9 bases between.